This TCR beta chain was captured by sequencing in a study of blood T cells in healthy people across ages. General study results and limits: Fewer expanded clones and more diversity marked long-lived versus aged donors.

A J-beta primer mix and a sample-barcoded 5' primer were used in a second PCR of roughly 6 to 11 cycles. With 12 random nucleotides, a template-switch adaptor tagged each individual cDNA molecule. Each of the samples gave a minimum of 2.5 million paired-end reads that contained CDR3. TCRdb re-called the 5' RACE reads through MiXCR, storing one row per CDR3 protein. The data show roughly 930,000 distinct CDR3 sequences, around 48% seen once. Samples each had at least 5 micrograms of total RNA extracted. This clonotype was counted a few times. The antigen is not known. The V gene's germline CDR1 is SGHRS and CDR2 YFSETQ. The CDR3 is 14 amino acids. Trimming cost V 2 bases and J 4 bases, with 11 bases left between them.

The chain has TRBV5-1 and TRBJ2-3; TRBD1 or TRBD2 may be the D gene (6 bases each). This sequence was found in a man aged 30-40 years in good health. The sequenced material came from blood. CDR3 loop: CASSFSGEADTQYF. DNA of the CDR3: TGCGCCAGCAGCTTCTCAGGGGAGGCAGATACGCAGTATTTT.